This is a list of T cell receptor beta chains from one sample in a study of T-cell reconstitution after alpha-beta-depleted transplantation in children. TCRdb passed the PCR reads through MiXCR, listing each CDR3 protein once. Of 350,000 to 450,000 distinct CDR3 sequences in the sample, 20% were seen once. The input for sequencing was PBMCs from the stem cell graft donor, taken from the stem cell graft. The source is a human donor who donated a stem cell graft to a child with acute myeloid leukemia. Both conserved end residues are part of each CDR3.

j_call | v_call | cdr3_aa
TRBJ2-7 | TRBV12-3/TRBV12-4 | CASSLIRFEQYF
TRBJ2-2 | TRBV20-1 | CSASRGFNTGELFF
TRBJ2-7 | TRBV6-2/TRBV6-3 | CASRTKRHQGYEQYF
TRBJ2-3 | TRBV11-2 | CASSGGAMDTQYF
TRBJ2-3 | TRBV7-3 | CASSLNGQSQDTQYF
TRBJ2-1 | TRBV28 | CASSLSLATYNEQFF
TRBJ2-3 | TRBV12-3/TRBV12-4 | CASSFVLSGRGTDTQYF
TRBJ2-3 | TRBV9 | CASSVGSGDTQYF
TRBJ2-2 | TRBV12-3/TRBV12-4 | CASRPGTGNTGELFF
TRBJ2-1 | TRBV9 | CASSVDPGGFNEQFF
TRBJ2-3 | TRBV6-6 | CASRPRDTDTQYF
TRBJ1-5 | TRBV6-4 | CASSEGGRGQPQHF
TRBJ1-1 | TRBV7-6 | CASRQGQGPNTEAFF
TRBJ2-7 | TRBV6-2/TRBV6-3 | CASSYQGTGPNEQYF
TRBJ2-5 | TRBV4-2 | CASSQENLAGGKYQETQYF
TRBJ1-1 | TRBV29-1 | CSVEGRQVTEAFF
TRBJ2-1 | TRBV27 | CASSLKGGLYNEQFF
TRBJ2-1 | TRBV13 | CASSRRGNYNEQFF
TRBJ1-5 | TRBV4-1 | CASSQVISGSQHF
TRBJ2-3 | TRBV27 | CASSFGGTQYF
TRBJ2-6 | TRBV7-9 | CASSSDRFSGANVLTF
TRBJ2-3 | TRBV20-1 | CSAFLRSTDTQYF
TRBJ2-5 | TRBV12-3/TRBV12-4 | CASGTLQETQYF
TRBJ1-3 | TRBV12-3/TRBV12-4 | CASSPWAGNTIYF
TRBJ2-3 | TRBV20-1 | CSAPVPGAPDTQYF
TRBJ2-5 | TRBV20-1 | CSARDLEDRGIETQYF
TRBJ2-7 | TRBV7-9 | CASSNRDGPYEQYF
TRBJ1-5 | TRBV12-3/TRBV12-4 | CASSLKQEQPQHF
TRBJ2-1 | TRBV6-2/TRBV6-3 | CASSYKKGLAGGNEQFF
TRBJ2-5 | TRBV4-3 | CASSHNSGTEETQYF
TRBJ2-5 | TRBV27 | CASRREETQYF
TRBJ2-2 | TRBV20-1 | CSATPGLAGTGELFF
TRBJ2-1 | TRBV27 | CASSRRTGGWYEQFF
TRBJ2-7 | TRBV20-1 | CSARSRTRSSYEQYF
TRBJ2-7 | TRBV15 | CATRERETTSEQYF
TRBJ2-7 | TRBV18 | CASSPPAGDYEQYF
TRBJ2-3 | TRBV29-1 | CSVESTGTSTDTQYF
TRBJ2-3 | TRBV12-3/TRBV12-4 | CASSPTSANLWGDTQYF
TRBJ2-7 | TRBV6-2/TRBV6-3 | CASSPDGTYEQYF
TRBJ2-7 | TRBV9 | CASSVTTGATYEQYF
TRBJ2-1 | TRBV20-1 | CSARQPVLAGFEQFF